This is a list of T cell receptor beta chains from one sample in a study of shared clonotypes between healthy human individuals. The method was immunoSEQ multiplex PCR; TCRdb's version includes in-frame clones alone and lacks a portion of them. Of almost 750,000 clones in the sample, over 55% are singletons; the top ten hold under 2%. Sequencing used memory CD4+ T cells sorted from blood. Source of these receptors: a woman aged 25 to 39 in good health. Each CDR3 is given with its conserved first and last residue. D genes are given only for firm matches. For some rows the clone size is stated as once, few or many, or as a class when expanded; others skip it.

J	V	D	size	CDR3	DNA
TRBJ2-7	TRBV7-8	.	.	CASSPTGYEQYF	TGTGCCAGCAGCCCCACTGGTTACGAGCAGTACTTC
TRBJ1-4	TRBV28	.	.	CASSSDTTNEKLFF	TGTGCCAGCAGTTCCGACACAACTAATGAAAAACTGTTTTTT
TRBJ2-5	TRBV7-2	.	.	CASSFPYSVGGETQYF	TGTGCCAGCAGCTTTCCCTATAGCGTCGGAGGAGAGACCCAGTACTTC
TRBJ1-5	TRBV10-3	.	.	CVPHRVSFVGYSNQPQHF	TGTGTCCCCCACCGGGTCTCTTTTGTGGGTTATAGCAATCAGCCCCAGCATTTT
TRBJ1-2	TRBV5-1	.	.	CASSPAGQSDYGYTF	TGCGCCAGCAGCCCCGCGGGGCAAAGTGACTATGGCTACACCTTC
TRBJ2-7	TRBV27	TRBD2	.	CASRKTSGSVIAYEQYF	TGTGCCAGCAGAAAGACTAGCGGGAGTGTAATCGCCTACGAGCAGTACTTC
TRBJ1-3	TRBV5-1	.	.	CASSFDSGSGNTIYF	TGCGCCAGCAGCTTTGACAGCGGCTCTGGAAACACCATATATTTT
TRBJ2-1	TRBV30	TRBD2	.	CAWSGSGGDNEQFF	TGTGCCTGGAGCGGTAGCGGGGGGGACAATGAGCAGTTCTTC
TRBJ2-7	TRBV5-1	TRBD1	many	CASSDRTGGLYEQYF	TGCGCCAGCAGCGACCGGACAGGGGGTCTCTACGAGCAGTACTTC
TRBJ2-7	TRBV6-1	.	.	CASSESWEQYF	TGTGCCAGCAGTGAATCTTGGGAGCAGTACTTC
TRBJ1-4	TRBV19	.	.	CASSGRTVFNEKLFF	TGTGCCAGTAGTGGACGGACGGTGTTTAATGAAAAACTGTTTTTT
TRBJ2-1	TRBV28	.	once	CASRLGLNEQFF	TGTGCCAGCAGATTAGGGCTCAATGAGCAGTTCTTC
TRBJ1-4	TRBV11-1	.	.	CASSFTPSVIEKLFF	TGTGCCAGCAGCTTCACCCCCAGCGTAATTGAAAAACTGTTTTTT
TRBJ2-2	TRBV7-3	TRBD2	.	CASSLSLAENTGELFF	TGTGCCAGCAGCTTAAGTCTAGCGGAGAACACCGGGGAGCTGTTTTTT
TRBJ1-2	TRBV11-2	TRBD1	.	CASSFGQGVSGYTF	TGTGCCAGCAGCTTTGGACAGGGAGTTAGTGGCTACACCTTC
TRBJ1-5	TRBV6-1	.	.	CASSERYYSNQPQHF	TGTGCCAGCAGTGAAAGATATTATAGCAATCAGCCCCAGCATTTT
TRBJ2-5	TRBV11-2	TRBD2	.	CASSLDRLAGGEGEETQYF	TGTGCCAGCAGCTTAGATCGGCTAGCGGGAGGAGAGGGGGAAGAGACCCAGTACTTC
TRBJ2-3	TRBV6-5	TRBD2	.	CASSYWGGEDTQYF	TGTGCCAGCAGTTACTGGGGAGGGGAAGATACGCAGTATTTT
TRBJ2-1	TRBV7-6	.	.	CASSSPKGVVLNEQFF	TGTGCCAGCAGCTCACCAAAAGGGGTGGTTTTAAATGAGCAGTTCTTC
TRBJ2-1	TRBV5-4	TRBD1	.	CASSIGQAQVYNEQFF	TGTGCCAGCAGCATAGGACAGGCTCAGGTCTACAATGAGCAGTTCTTC
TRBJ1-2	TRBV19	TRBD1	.	CASSRTAPHRGDYGYTF	TGTGCCAGTAGTAGAACGGCCCCCCACAGGGGAGACTATGGCTACACCTTC
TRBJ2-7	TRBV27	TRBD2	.	CASSFSGRTYEQYF	TGTGCCAGCAGTTTTAGCGGGAGGACCTACGAGCAGTACTTC
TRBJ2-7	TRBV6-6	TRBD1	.	CASSYIGQAYEQYF	TGTGCCAGCAGTTACATAGGACAGGCCTACGAGCAGTACTTC
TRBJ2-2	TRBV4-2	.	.	CASSQAGIRSNTGELFF	TGTGCCAGCAGCCAAGCGGGCATTAGATCCAACACCGGGGAGCTGTTTTTT
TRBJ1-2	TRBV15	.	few	CATSRDRAGGYTF	TGTGCCACCAGCAGAGATAGGGCAGGCGGCTACACCTTC
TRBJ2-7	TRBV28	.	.	CASFAGGRPYGYEQYF	TGTGCCAGCTTTGCTGGGGGGCGGCCCTATGGGTACGAGCAGTACTTC
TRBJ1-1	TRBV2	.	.	CASSEREWGTEAFF	TGTGCCAGCAGTGAAAGGGAATGGGGGACTGAAGCTTTCTTT
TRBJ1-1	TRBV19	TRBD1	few	CASSSGQGRIFTEAFF	TGTGCCAGTAGTTCTGGACAGGGTCGGATCTTCACTGAAGCTTTCTTT
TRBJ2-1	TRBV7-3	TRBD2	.	CASSLALAGGPEQFF	TGTGCCAGCAGCTTAGCACTAGCGGGGGGACCGGAGCAGTTCTTC
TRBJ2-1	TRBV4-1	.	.	CASSRTSNEQFF	TGCGCCAGCAGCCGTACTAGCAATGAGCAGTTCTTC
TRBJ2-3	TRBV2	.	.	CAGSRDGDTDTQYF	TGTGCCGGGTCCCGGGACGGAGACACAGATACGCAGTATTTT
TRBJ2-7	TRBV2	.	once	CASRDRRYEQYF	TGTGCCAGCAGGGACCGAAGGTACGAGCAGTACTTC
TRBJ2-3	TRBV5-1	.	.	CASSFSGVRDTQYF	TGCGCCAGCAGCTTTAGCGGCGTACGGGATACGCAGTATTTT
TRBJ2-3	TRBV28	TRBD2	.	CASSQGTSGFADTQYF	TGTGCCAGCAGCCAAGGGACTAGCGGGTTCGCAGATACGCAGTATTTT
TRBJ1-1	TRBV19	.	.	CATRTVLGTEAFF	TGTGCCACCCGGACAGTGCTGGGCACTGAAGCTTTCTTT
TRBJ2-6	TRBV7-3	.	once	CASTADGSGANVLTF	TGTGCCAGCACCGCAGACGGGTCTGGGGCCAACGTCCTGACTTTC
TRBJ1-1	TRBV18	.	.	CASSTAGNTEAFF	TGTGCCAGCTCTACGGCGGGGAACACTGAAGCTTTCTTT
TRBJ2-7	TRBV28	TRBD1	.	CASNQRDRPYEQYF	TGTGCCAGCAATCAAAGGGACAGACCCTACGAGCAGTACTTC
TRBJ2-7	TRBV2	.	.	CASSLYEQYF	TGTGCCAGCAGCCTCTACGAGCAGTACTTC
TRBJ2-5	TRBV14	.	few	CASSQEGGFSETQYF	TGTGCCAGCAGCCAAGAGGGGGGTTTTTCGGAGACCCAGTACTTC
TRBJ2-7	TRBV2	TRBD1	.	CASRTDRGEQYF	TGTGCCAGCAGGACCGACAGGGGCGAGCAGTACTTC
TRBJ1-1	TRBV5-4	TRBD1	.	CASSSTGQGHTEAFF	TGTGCCAGCAGCTCCACCGGACAGGGTCACACTGAAGCTTTCTTT